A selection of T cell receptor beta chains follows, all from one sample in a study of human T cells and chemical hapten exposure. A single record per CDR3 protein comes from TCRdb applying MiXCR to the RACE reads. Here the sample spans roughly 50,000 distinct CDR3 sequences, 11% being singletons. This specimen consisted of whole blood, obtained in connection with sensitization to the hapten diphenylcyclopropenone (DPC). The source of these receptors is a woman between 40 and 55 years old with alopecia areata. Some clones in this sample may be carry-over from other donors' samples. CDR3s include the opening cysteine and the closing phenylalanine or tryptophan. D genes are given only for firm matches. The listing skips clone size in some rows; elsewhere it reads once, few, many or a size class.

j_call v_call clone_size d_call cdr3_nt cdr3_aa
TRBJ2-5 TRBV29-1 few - TGCAGCGTTATCTTAGGGCAAGAGACCCAGTACTTC CSVILGQETQYF
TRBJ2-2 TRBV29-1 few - TGCAGCACAGGGACGAACACCGGGGAGCTGTTTTTT CSTGTNTGELFF
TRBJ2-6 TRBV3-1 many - TGTGCCAGCGGATTCACAGGATCAGGGGCCAACGTCCTGACTTTC CASGFTGSGANVLTF
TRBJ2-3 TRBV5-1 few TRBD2 TGCGCCAGCAGCCCTTGGACTAGCGGGCCCACAGATACGCAGTATTTT CASSPWTSGPTDTQYF
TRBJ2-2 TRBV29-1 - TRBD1 TGCAGCGCTTCGGGACAGGGGGTTCCCGGGGAGCTGTTTTTT CSASGQGVPGELFF
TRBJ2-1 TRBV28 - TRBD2 TGTGCCAGCAGTTTAGGAGAAGCGGGGTCTTTCTACAATGAGCAGTTCTTC CASSLGEAGSFYNEQFF
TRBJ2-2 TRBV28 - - TGTGCCAGCCAGGAGGGGGGGACCCACACCGGGGAGCTGTTTTTT CASQEGGTHTGELFF
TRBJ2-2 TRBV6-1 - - TGTGCCAGCAGAAAGGGGGACGGCGGGGAGCTGTTTTTT CASRKGDGGELFF
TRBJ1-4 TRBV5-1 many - TGCGCCAGCAGGGGGGACCTGCTTAATGAAAAACTGTTTTTT CASRGDLLNEKLFF
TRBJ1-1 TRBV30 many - TGTGCCTGGAGTCGGTGGGGGGGCTTGAACACTGAAGCTTTCTTT CAWSRWGGLNTEAFF
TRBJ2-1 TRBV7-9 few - TGTGCCAGCAGCTTCGTTACGCTTGAGAGGCAGTTCTTC CASSFVTLERQFF
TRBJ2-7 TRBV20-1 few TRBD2 TGCAGTGCTAGGCGGGAGTTTCACGAGCAGTACTTC CSARREFHEQYF
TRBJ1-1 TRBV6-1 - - TGTGCCAGCAGTGAACAGGCGAACACTGAAGCTTGCTTT CASSEQANTEACF
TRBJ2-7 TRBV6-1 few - TGTGCCAGCAGTGAACAAACTGCGACCAGGGGCTACGAGCAGTACTTC CASSEQTATRGYEQYF
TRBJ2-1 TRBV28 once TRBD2 TGTGCCAGCAGTCCTCACGGGACTAGCGACAATGAGCAGTTCTTC CASSPHGTSDNEQFF
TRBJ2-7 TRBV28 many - TGTGCCAGCAGTATCCGTTTAGGGCCCTACGAGCAGTACTTC CASSIRLGPYEQYF
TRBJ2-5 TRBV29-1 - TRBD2 TGCAGCGTTTATCAGGGAGGGGAGACCCAGTACTTC CSVYQGGETQYF
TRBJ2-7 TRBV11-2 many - TGTGCCAGCAGCCCCCCTGGCGCCGTCCTGGGGTACTTC CASSPPGAVLGYF
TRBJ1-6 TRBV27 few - TGTGCCAGCAGATCCGGACTGAGCTATAATTCACCCCTCCACTTT CASRSGLSYNSPLHF
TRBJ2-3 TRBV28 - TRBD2 TGTGCCAGCAGTTTCCCTAGCGGGGGAGCGGATACGCAGTATTTT CASSFPSGGADTQYF
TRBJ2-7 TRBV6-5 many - TGTGCCAGCCGGACCGCTTACGAGCAGTACTTC CASRTAYEQYF
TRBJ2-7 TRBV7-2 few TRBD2 TGTGCCAGCAGCTCCCCCTCTGCGGGAGTAACCTACGAGCAGTACTTC CASSSPSAGVTYEQYF
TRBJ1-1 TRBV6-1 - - TGTGCCAGCAGCTCGAAACAGGGTCACACTGAAGCTTTCTTT CASSSKQGHTEAFF
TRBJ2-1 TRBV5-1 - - TGCGCCAGCAGCTTGCTGGCGACTGAGCAGTTCTTC CASSLLATEQFF
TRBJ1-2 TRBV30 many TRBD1 TGTGCCTGGAGTAAGGGGGCGGGTGGCTACACCTTC CAWSKGAGGYTF
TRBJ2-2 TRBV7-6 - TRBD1 TGTGCCAGCAACCAAGGGGGCGCGAACACCGGGGAGCTGTTTTTT CASNQGGANTGELFF
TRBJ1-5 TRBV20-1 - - TGCAGTGCTAACGATGCCGGGGGTGGGAACAATCAGCCCCAGCATTTT CSANDAGGGNNQPQHF
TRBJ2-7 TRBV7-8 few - TGTGCCAGCAGCTTAGGTTCAGCCCGAACCTACGAGCAGTACTTC CASSLGSARTYEQYF
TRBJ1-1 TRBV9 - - TGTGCCAGCGGAGTGGGACTCGCGAACACTGAAGCTTTCTTT CASGVGLANTEAFF
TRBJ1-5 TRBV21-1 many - TGTGCCAGCAGCAAATTGGGACGGTTGAAACAGCCCCAGCATTTT CASSKLGRLKQPQHF
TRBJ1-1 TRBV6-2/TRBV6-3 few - TGTGCCAGCAGCATCGGATATGAAGCTTTCTTT CASSIGYEAFF
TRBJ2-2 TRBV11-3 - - TGTGCCAGCAGCCGAAGGGATCCCGGGGAGCTGTTTTTT CASSRRDPGELFF
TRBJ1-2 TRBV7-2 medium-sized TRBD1 TGTGCCAGCAGCTTGAGGGTTTTGGTGGGACAGCCATCGTTGGACTTC CASSLRVLVGQPSLDF
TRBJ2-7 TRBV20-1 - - TGCAGTGCTGAACGGTCCTACGAGCAGTACTTC CSAERSYEQYF
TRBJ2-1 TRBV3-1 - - TGTGCCAGCAGCCAAGGGCCAGCGGCGGGGAATGAGCAGTTCTTC CASSQGPAAGNEQFF
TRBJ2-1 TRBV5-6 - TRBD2 TGTGCCAGCAGCTTGGACCCCCCGAGAATAGCGGGAGTCTACAATGAGCAGTTCTTC CASSLDPPRIAGVYNEQFF